Listed here is a single T cell receptor beta chain. The antigen is not known. Only in-frame clones appear in the TCRdb table, and some are missing; sequencing was by immunoSEQ multiplex PCR. Of roughly 100,000 clones in the sample, more than 85% are singletons; the top ten hold roughly 1.1%. V lost 3 bases and J 6 bases, leaving 18 bases between the germline ends. The CDR3 length is 15 residues. The germline CDR1 and CDR2 sequences are SGHDN and FVKESK. These data belong to a study of siplizumab effects on memory and regulatory T cells. Study-wide points: Sequences below about 10^-5 frequency were poorly captured. As a result, only a minor fraction of alloreactive clones mapped to unstimulated subsets. Relative to controls at around 29%, mappable alloreactive CD4+ clones exhibited a mean Treg-derived proportion of approximately 70% with siplizumab. Alloreactive sequences whose origin lay in unstimulated CD4+ memory cells were significantly reduced by siplizumab. Naive T cells looked more diverse than memory cells and looked like major alloresponse contributors.

The genes are TRBV14 and TRBJ2-7, with D perhaps being TRBD1 or TRBD2 (6 bases each). Sequencing input: CD4+ T cells sorted from blood. This TCR was sampled from a human donor in good health. CDR3 DNA sequence: TGTGCCAGCAGCCAGGGACCTAGGGGGGCTGGCGAGCAGTACTTC. Translation: CASSQGPRGAGEQYF.